This T cell receptor beta chain was recorded in a study of T cell responses to AZD1222 COVID-19 vaccine. Turning to the study itself: Pooled samples include second doses given at about 4 or 12 weeks. Study observations and caveats: Clonal diversity was possibly underestimated; the donors were predominantly white British and more often female. Repertoires in all cases were sampled only once the peak T cell response had passed. Regions 160-218 and 743-854 held dominance among vaccine-associated CD4 TCRs, which spanned spike.

Sequenced by immunoSEQ multiplex PCR; TCRdb stores in-frame clones only, minus some. The sample holds around 140,000 clones; approximately 88% are singletons and the top ten take approximately 6%. CDR3 length: 15 amino acids. CDR1 is SGHKS and CDR2 is YYEKEE in the germline V gene (reference sequence). Trimming removed 4 bases at V and 8 bases at J, with 18 bases between. Worth noting for this clone: Its matching antigen is unknown.

This chain joins TRBV5-5 and TRBJ1-4, with D perhaps TRBD1 (5 bases). The sample was peripheral blood, taken on day 0 of AZD1222 vaccination. This TCR came from an adult in good health. CDR3 sequence reads: CASSHRTGWDEKLFF. CDR3 nucleotide sequence: TGTGCCAGCAGCCACAGGACCGGGTGGGACGAAAAACTGTTTTTT.